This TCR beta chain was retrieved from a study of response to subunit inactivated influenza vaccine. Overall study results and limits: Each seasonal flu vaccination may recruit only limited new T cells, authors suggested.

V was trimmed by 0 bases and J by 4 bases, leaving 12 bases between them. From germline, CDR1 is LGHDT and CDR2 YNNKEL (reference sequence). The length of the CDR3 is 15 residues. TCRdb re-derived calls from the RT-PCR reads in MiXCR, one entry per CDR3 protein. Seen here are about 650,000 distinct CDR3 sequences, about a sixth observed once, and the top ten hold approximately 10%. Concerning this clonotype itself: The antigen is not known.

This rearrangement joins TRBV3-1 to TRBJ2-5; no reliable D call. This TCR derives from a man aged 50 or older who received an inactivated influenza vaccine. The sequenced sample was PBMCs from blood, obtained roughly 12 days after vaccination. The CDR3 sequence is CASSQEVRSIETQYF. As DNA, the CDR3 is TGTGCCAGCAGCCAAGAAGTCAGGTCAATAGAGACCCAGTACTTC.